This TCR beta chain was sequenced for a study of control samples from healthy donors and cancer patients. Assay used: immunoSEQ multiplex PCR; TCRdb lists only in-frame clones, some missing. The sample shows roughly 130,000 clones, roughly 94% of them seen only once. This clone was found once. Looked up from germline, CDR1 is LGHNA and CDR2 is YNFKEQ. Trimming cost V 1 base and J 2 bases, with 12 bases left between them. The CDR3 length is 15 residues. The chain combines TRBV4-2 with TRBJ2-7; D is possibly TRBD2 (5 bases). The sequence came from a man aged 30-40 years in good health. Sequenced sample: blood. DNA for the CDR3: TGTGCCAGCAGCCAAGTGAGGACCGGGACCTACGAGCAGTACTTC. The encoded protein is CASSQVRTGTYEQYF.